This T cell receptor (beta chain) is drawn from a study of synovial regulatory T cells in juvenile arthritis. As for the study in general: A few patients were therapy-naive; over 5 received methotrexate alone. General study results and limits: CDR3 overlap with synovial Tregs was higher for iaTregs than other blood Tregs.

Notes on this clone: Its cognate antigen is unknown.

The CDR3 is 17 amino acids. No nucleotide data were recorded. CDR1 is SGHVS and CDR2 is FQNEAQ in the germline V gene. Sequencing was performed with immunoSEQ multiplex PCR; in TCRdb, only in-frame clones are kept and a portion is missing. The sample totals 10,000 or so clones; its top ten clones hold under 2.5%. The chain joins TRBV7-8 to TRBJ2-1; TCRdb's D call of TRBD2 is untestable without DNA. This TCR derives from a donor aged 2-35 years with juvenile idiopathic arthritis. Sequences were obtained from Treg cells from blood. Subset meaning: remaining (HLA-DR-negative) circulating blood Treg cells. CDR3: CASSLGPVAFIYNEQFF.